This passage covers 25 T cell receptor beta chains from one sample sequenced in a study of blood T cells in healthy people across ages. The use of a sample-barcoded 5' primer and a J-beta primer mix characterized a second PCR of 7 to 11 cycles. From the 5' RACE reads, TCRdb called clonotypes with MiXCR, one entry per CDR3 protein. The data show over 1,300,000 distinct CDR3 sequences, roughly 64% seen once. Sequenced input: blood. The receptors derive from a man younger than 35 in good health.

This rearrangement joins TRBV24-1 to TRBJ1-1; 7 positions agree with TRBD1. The CDR3 is 14 residues long. Germline V CDR1 and CDR2: KGHDR, SFDVKD. The J segment lost 4 bases and the V segment lost 3 bases, leaving 4 bases of the junction unmatched. Here the CDR3 DNA reads TGTGCCACCAGTGATACCCACAGGGGCACTGAAGCTTTCTTT. Protein product: CATSDTHRGTEAFF.

This clonotype was found many times. The chain links TRBV11-2 to TRBJ2-7; the D call may be TRBD1 or TRBD2 (5 bases each). This CDR3 is built from 13 residues. The germline V gene encodes CDR1 SGHAT and CDR2 FQNNGV. Trimming took 5 bases from V and 6 from J, leaving 14 bases between them. This CDR3 reads CASSVGAGTEQYF. CDR3 coding DNA: TGTGCCAGCAGCGTAGGAGCTGGGACCGAGCAGTACTTC.

The chain employs TRBV4-1 and TRBJ1-2; D unclear. Trimming took 2 bases from V and 4 from J, leaving 23 bases between them. The CDR3 has 18 residues. Per germline, CDR1 MGHRA and CDR2 YSYEKL. The CDR3 sequence: CASSQYRRNTNISYGYTF. The CDR3 nucleotides read TGCGCCAGCAGCCAATATCGCAGAAATACCAACATTAGCTATGGCTACACCTTC.

The chain carries TRBV10-3 and TRBJ2-5, with 8 bases matching TRBD1. The DNA end favors TRBJ2-7, so the J call may be wrong. The CDR3 has 15 amino acids. CDR1 and CDR2 from the germline V gene are ENHRY and SYGVKD. The CDR3 DNA follows: TGTGCCATCAGTGGTGCCGGGACAGGTCTTTCCGAGCAGTACTTC. Protein: CAISGAGTGLSEQYF.

The V gene is TRBV7-9, the J gene TRBJ2-5; no reliable D call. Trimming stripped 8 bases from V and 5 bases from J, with 9 bases between. The germline gives CDR1 SEHNR, CDR2 FQNEAQ (reference sequence). The CDR3 length is 11 residues. The CDR3 DNA reads as TGTGCCAGCGGCCAGGCGGAGACCCAGTACTTC. This translates into CASGQAETQYF.

This clonotype was found a few times. The chain recombines TRBV6-2 or TRBV6-3 with TRBJ2-1, with D perhaps TRBD2 (5 bases). Trimming took 0 bases from V and 12 from J, leaving 9 bases between them. The CDR3 loop spans 12 amino acids. Germline values: CDR1 MNHEY, CDR2 SVGEGT. The CDR3 DNA reads as TGTGCCAGCAGTTACTCCGGGAACTTGCAGTTCTTC. Translating it yields CASSYSGNLQFF.

This chain connects TRBV18 to TRBJ2-2, with D possibly matching TRBD1 (5 bases). Germline lookup yields CDR1 KGHSH and CDR2 LQKENI. Trimming pared 4 bases from V and 4 bases from J, leaving 16 bases between. The CDR3 is made up of 16 amino acids. This CDR3 reads CASSRKVTGFTGELFF. CDR3 DNA: TGTGCCAGCTCACGGAAAGTTACAGGATTCACCGGGGAGCTGTTTTTT.

The gene calls are TRBV18 and TRBJ1-1; 11 positions agree with TRBD1. Germline values: CDR1 KGHSH, CDR2 LQKENI. Unmatched junction bases numbered 12, after V lost 4 bases and J lost 5 bases. The CDR3 sequence is 17 residues long. DNA for the CDR3: TGTGCCAGCTCACGGAGTGGACAGGGGGCTGGGGGAACTGAAGCTTTCTTT. As protein: CASSRSGQGAGGTEAFF.

The rearrangement uses TRBV7-6 and TRBJ2-5; tentative D call: TRBD1 (6 bases). The better agreement between TRBJ2-7 and the DNA end casts doubt on the J call. Germline V gene sequence: CDR1 SGHVS, CDR2 FNYEAQ. This CDR3 has 15 residues. CDR3 DNA: TGTGCCAGCAGCTTAGATGAGGGGGTGACCTACGAGCAGTACTTC. This codes for CASSLDEGVTYEQYF.

This chain joins TRBV11-2 and TRBJ2-7; tentatively, D is TRBD1 (6 bases). CDR3 length: 15 amino acids. CDR1 and CDR2 from the germline V gene are SGHAT and FQNNGV. V was pared by 1 base and J by 1 base, with 11 bases between. The CDR3 sequence is CASSLGQAASYEQYF. CDR3 sequence (DNA): TGTGCCAGCAGCTTAGGACAGGCGGCTTCCTACGAGCAGTACTTC.

J is TRBJ2-3 and V is TRBV5-1, with D unclear. This CDR3 spans 15 amino acids. V lost 0 bases and J lost 3, with 11 bases in between. Per germline, CDR1 SGHRS and CDR2 YFSETQ. As DNA, the CDR3 is TGCGCCAGCAGCTTGGCCTACACCGGGACAGATACGCAGTATTTT. Its protein is CASSLAYTGTDTQYF.

In its sample, this clonotype was seen once. The V call is TRBV7-8, the J call TRBJ2-5, with D tentatively TRBD2 (6 bases). Trimming took off 1 base at V and 0 bases at J, with 18 bases between the two ends. The V gene's germline CDR1 is SGHVS and CDR2 FQNEAQ. The CDR3 loop spans 18 amino acids. CDR3 sequence (DNA): TGTGCCAGCAGCTTAGGGTTACGGCGGCGGGGAAACCAAGAGACCCAGTACTTC. This translates into CASSLGLRRRGNQETQYF.

The CDR3: CASSHGTGIQPQHF. In DNA form, the CDR3 reads TGTGCCAGCAGCCACGGGACAGGTATACAGCCCCAGCATTTT. The chain has TRBV6-2 or TRBV6-3 and TRBJ1-5; 8 bases align to TRBD1. The germline V gene encodes CDR1 MNHEY and CDR2 SVGEGT. Losses at the gene ends were 6 bases for V and 7 bases for J; bases not matched to a gene: 8. The CDR3 loop spans 14 amino acids.

The chain recombines TRBV6-2 or TRBV6-3 with TRBJ1-2; 7 positions agree with TRBD1. Trimming took 8 bases from V and 2 from J; bases not matched to a gene: 2. CDR1 and CDR2 from the germline V gene are MNHEY and SVGEGT. The CDR3 has 12 residues. Here the CDR3 DNA reads TGTGCCAGCCAGGACAGGAACTATGGCTACACCTTC. Translating it yields CASQDRNYGYTF.

V usage is TRBV7-9 and J usage is TRBJ2-1; TRBD2 aligns across 14 bases. Trimming took 5 bases from V and 15 from J; bases not matched to a gene: 9. The germline CDR1 and CDR2 sequences are SEHNR and FQNEAQ (reference sequence). This CDR3 is built from 14 residues. The CDR3 DNA is TGTGCCAGCAGCCACGGACTAGCGGGAGGCGTCCGGTTCTTC. Translating gives CASSHGLAGGVRFF.

V and J are TRBV7-9 and TRBJ2-1, with 11 bases matching TRBD2. Germline CDR1 SEHNR, CDR2 FQNEAQ (reference sequence). This CDR3 has 18 amino acids. The V and J ends lost 4 bases and 8 bases, in that order; junction bases with no gene match: 16. Here the CDR3 reads CASSYHRFSGGAEDEQFF. In DNA, the CDR3 is TGTGCCAGCAGCTACCACCGATTTAGCGGGGGGGCCGAGGATGAGCAGTTCTTC.

The V gene is TRBV7-9, the J gene TRBJ1-4; 8 positions match TRBD1. Germline CDR1 and CDR2: SEHNR and FQNEAQ (reference sequence). V lost 5 bases and J lost 4; bases outside the gene matches: 9. CDR3 length: 16 residues. In DNA, the CDR3 is TGTGCCAGCAGCCACCCGGGACAGGCTTTTAATGAAAAACTGTTTTTT. Translating gives CASSHPGQAFNEKLFF.

The chain has TRBV29-1 and TRBJ2-5; 8 bases map to TRBD1. The CDR3 consists of 15 residues. The trim removed 8 bases at V and 1 base at J, leaving 12 bases unmatched. CDR1 is SQVTM and CDR2 is ANQGSEA in the germline V gene. The CDR3 sequence is CSFEDRAEIQETQYF. The CDR3 DNA follows: TGCAGCTTCGAGGACAGGGCGGAGATCCAAGAGACCCAGTACTTC.

The rearrangement joins TRBV27 to TRBJ2-1, with D possibly matching TRBD1 (7 bases). Trimming left V 7 bases short and J 7 bases short, with 14 bases between. The V gene's germline CDR1 is MNHEY and CDR2 SMNVEV (reference sequence). The CDR3 has 13 residues. This CDR3 is CASTVQGRNEQFF. In nucleotides, the CDR3 is TGTGCCAGCACCGTACAGGGGAGGAATGAGCAGTTCTTC.

J is TRBJ1-4 and V is TRBV5-1; maybe TRBD1 (6 bases). The CDR3 consists of 14 residues. The V end was cut by 7 bases, the J end by 7 bases, with 17 bases between. Per germline, CDR1 SGHRS and CDR2 YFSETQ. The chain's CDR3 is CASCPGEGVEKLFF. The CDR3 DNA sequence: TGCGCCAGCTGCCCGGGAGAGGGGGTTGAAAAACTGTTTTTT.

The rearrangement uses TRBV6-1 and TRBJ2-4; a weak D match, TRBD2 (5 bases). There are 16 residues in the CDR3. CDR1 is MNHNS and CDR2 is SASEGT in the germline V gene. Trimming left V 7 bases short and J 0 bases short, with 16 bases between. Here the CDR3 DNA reads TGTGCCAGCAAAAGGGTAGGGAGAGTAGCCAAAAACATTCAGTACTTC. Translating gives CASKRVGRVAKNIQYF.

This clonotype showed up just a few times. The V call is TRBV27, the J call TRBJ2-1; 12 nucleotides agree with TRBD2. With 6 bases clipped from V and 6 bases from J, the junction kept 3 bases outside the gene matches. The CDR3 is made up of 14 amino acids. Germline lookup yields CDR1 MNHEY and CDR2 SMNVEV (reference sequence). The CDR3 sequence is CASRSSGRANEQFF. CDR3 nucleotide sequence: TGTGCCAGCAGGTCTAGCGGGAGGGCCAATGAGCAGTTCTTC.

V gene TRBV5-1 combines with J gene TRBJ2-1; 8 positions agree with TRBD2. CDR1 is SGHRS and CDR2 is YFSETQ in the germline V gene. The CDR3 extends over 14 amino acids. The ends lost 7 bases at V and 4 bases at J; junction bases unmatched: 7. The CDR3 nucleotides are TGCGCCAGCCACGGGGGGGGAGGGTACAATGAGCAGTTCTTC. Its translation: CASHGGGGYNEQFF.

This clonotype was detected only a few times. The rearrangement joins TRBV11-2 to TRBJ2-4, with 8 bases identical to TRBD1. This CDR3 comprises 13 residues. In germline, CDR1 is SGHAT, CDR2 FQNNGV. V dropped 5 bases and J dropped 12; count of bases not matched to a gene: 9. Here the CDR3 reads CASSKGTGQTQYF. The CDR3 nucleotides read TGTGCCAGCAGCAAAGGGACAGGTCAAACTCAGTACTTC. Full variable domain (rest looked up from reference TRBV11-2 and TRBJ2-4): EAGVAQSPRYKIIEKRQSVAFWCNPISGHATLYWYQQILGQGPKLLIQFQNNGVVDDSQLPKDRFSAERLKGVDSTLKIQPAKLEDSAVYLCASSKGTGQTQYFGAGTRLSVL.

A remark on this clonotype: At one end the junction does not follow the germline gene, possibly because of a read error. The V call is TRBV7-9, the J call TRBJ1-2; D remains ambiguous. The CDR3 runs 14 residues. CDR1 is SEHNR, CDR2 FQNEAQ, per germline (reference sequence). CDR3 in DNA: TGTGCCAGCAGCGTAGCCAACGGGGTGAGGGGCTACACCTTC. Amino acid sequence: CASSVANGVRGYTF.